The 22 T cell receptor beta chains below come from one sample, sequenced in a study of cytomegalovirus exposure and HLA in healthy donors. The PCR had 60 Vbeta and 13 Jbeta primers. The protocol was immunoSEQ multiplex PCR, while the TCRdb copy is restricted to in-frame clones and leaves out a portion. The repertoire holds hundreds of thousands of clones, with over 70% as singletons. The source material was PBMCs. These receptors came from a woman aged 55-70 years in good health and CMV-seropositive.

This clone was counted between two and nine times. V usage is TRBV6-5 and J usage is TRBJ1-3; tentatively, D is TRBD1 (5 bases). The germline V gene has CDR1 MNHEY and CDR2 SVGAGI. This CDR3 spans 15 amino acids. The V and J ends lost 5 bases and 5 bases respectively, with 16 bases between them. CDR3 nucleotide sequence: TGTGCCAGCAGTACGGGCCCAGGGAGGCGAAACACCATATATTTT. Residues: CASSTGPGRRNTIYF.

The chain carries TRBV7-9 and TRBJ1-4; possible D gene TRBD1, 6 bases. Germline lookup yields CDR1 SEHNR and CDR2 FQNEAQ (reference sequence). The CDR3 contains 18 residues. V dropped 5 bases and J dropped 0 bases, with 19 bases sitting between them. For the CDR3, the DNA is TGTGCCAGCAGCCAATTCTCCGGGACACTCACAACTAATGAAAAACTGTTTTTT. As protein: CASSQFSGTLTTNEKLFF.

The chain employs TRBV9 and TRBJ1-2, with a possible D match to TRBD1 (6 bases). Germline lookup yields CDR1 SGDLS and CDR2 YYNGEE. The CDR3 length is 15 residues. Trimming stripped 0 bases from V and 5 bases from J, with 14 bases between. This CDR3 reads CASSVGPGQRYGYTF. The CDR3 DNA follows: TGTGCCAGCAGCGTAGGCCCAGGACAGAGATATGGCTACACCTTC.

For this clone: A junction boundary mismatches the germline segment, possibly from a read error. The chain has TRBV7-9 and TRBJ2-3; no firm D call. This CDR3 comprises 11 residues. The germline V gene has CDR1 SEHNR and CDR2 FQNEAQ (reference sequence). CDR3 coding DNA: TGTTCCAGCACCATCACAGATACGCAGTATTTT. It is translated as CSSTITDTQYF. Looking up the rest from reference TRBV7-9 and TRBJ2-3 gives the full variable domain: DTGVSQNPRHKITKRGQNVTFRCDPISEHNRLYWYRQTLGQGPEFLTYFQNEAQLEKSRLLSDRFSAERPKGSFSTLEIQRTEQGDSAMYLCSSTITDTQYFGPGTRLTVL.

The chain links TRBV5-6 to TRBJ2-2, with TRBD1 as a possible D gene (5 bases). The CDR3 has 13 amino acids. V lost 0 bases and J 7 bases, leaving 7 bases between the germline ends. Germline V gives CDR1 SGHDT, CDR2 YYEEEE. CDR3 nucleotides: TGTGCCAGCAGCTTGGCAGGGATCGGGGAGCTGTTTTTT. Its protein is CASSLAGIGELFF.

The chain combines TRBV5-1 with TRBJ1-2; D uncertain. The CDR3 is made up of 14 amino acids. The germline V gene has CDR1 SGHRS and CDR2 YFSETQ. V was shortened by 4 bases and J by 5 bases, with 15 bases between the two germline ends. The CDR3 loop reads CASSTSGEAYGYTF. Here the CDR3 DNA reads TGCGCCAGCAGCACCTCAGGCGAAGCTTATGGCTACACCTTC.

This clone turned up a few times. The DNA of the CDR3 is TGTGCCAGCAGCTTATCGGTTCGACAGCCCCAGCATTTT. It specifies CASSLSVRQPQHF. The V gene is TRBV7-2, the J gene TRBJ1-5, with D unclear. V lost 2 bases, J lost 7 bases, and 9 bases lay in between. CDR1 and CDR2 (germline): SGHTA, FQGNSA. This CDR3 is built from 13 residues.

As regards this clone: Germline and junction disagree at one end, which may indicate a read error. The CDR3 sequence: CASSYQQGVSEASF. In nucleotides, the CDR3 is TGTGCCAGCAGTTACCAACAGGGAGTGAGTGAAGCTTCCTTT. This chain joins TRBV6-5 and TRBJ1-1, with D perhaps matching TRBD1 (6 bases). Germline values: CDR1 MNHEY, CDR2 SVGAGI. The CDR3 length is 14 residues.

This clone was observed a few times. CDR3 region: CASSSVTGGPYSNQPQHF. The CDR3 DNA is TGTGCCAGCAGCAGTGTGACAGGCGGACCGTATAGCAATCAGCCCCAGCATTTT. This chain links TRBV21-1 with TRBJ1-5; TRBD1, the table's D call, lacks a check against the DNA. TRBV21-1 is labeled a pseudogene. The CDR3 sequence is 18 residues long.

The chain employs TRBV11-1 and TRBJ2-5, with 9 bases that match TRBD2. Germline CDR1 reads SGHAT; CDR2 reads FQDESV (reference sequence). The CDR3 has 16 amino acids. Trimming removed 5 bases from V and 0 bases from J; junction bases left unmatched: 7. CDR3 sequence reads: CASSDRSGGHQETQYF. In nucleotides, the CDR3 is TGTGCCAGCAGCGATAGGAGCGGGGGGCACCAAGAGACCCAGTACTTC. Full variable domain (outside the CDR3, taken from reference TRBV11-1 and TRBJ2-5): EAEVAQSPRYKITEKSQAVAFWCDPISGHATLYWYRQILGQGPELLVQFQDESVVDDSQLPKDRFSAERLKGVDSTLKIQPAELGDSAMYLCASSDRSGGHQETQYFGPGTRLLVL.

The rearrangement joins TRBV19 to TRBJ1-3, with 10 bases matching TRBD1. With V trimmed by 3 bases and J by 6 bases, 8 bases remained unmatched. CDR3 length equals 16 residues. CDR1 is LNHDA, CDR2 SQIVND, per germline (reference sequence). Here the CDR3 DNA reads TGTGCCAGTAGTATTTGGGACAGGGGATGGGAAAACACCATATATTTT. It is translated as CASSIWDRGWENTIYF.

The chain couples TRBV7-9 to TRBJ1-1; TRBD1 matches at 9 bases. Germline V gives CDR1 SEHNR, CDR2 FQNEAQ (reference sequence). The CDR3 spans 14 residues. The J segment lost 6 bases and the V segment lost 5 bases, leaving 7 bases of the junction unmatched. The DNA for the CDR3 is TGTGCCAGCAGCCCACAGGGGGCGAATGCTGAAGCTTTCTTT. It codes for CASSPQGANAEAFF.

This chain connects TRBV6-1 to TRBJ1-2; D gene unclear. V shed 7 bases and J shed 1 base, with 13 bases lying between them. This CDR3 has 14 residues. Germline CDR1 and CDR2: MNHNS and SASEGT. The CDR3 region has the DNA TGTGCCAGCAAGTTTCCGGGGAGTAACTATGGCTACACCTTC. Its translation is CASKFPGSNYGYTF.

The chain has TRBV28 and TRBJ2-7; 11 bases are shared with TRBD1. This CDR3 contains 13 residues. V trimming: 5 bases; J trimming: 8 bases; junction bases outside the gene matches: 5. In germline, CDR1 is MDHEN, CDR2 SYDVKM. The chain's CDR3 is CASSPGTGGKQYF. In DNA, the CDR3 is TGTGCCAGCAGTCCCGGGACAGGGGGAAAGCAGTACTTC.

The table lists this clone with a few counts. This chain links TRBV2 with TRBJ1-1; D is unclear. The CDR3 runs to 13 residues. Trimming stripped 4 bases from V and 6 bases from J, with 12 bases between. The germline CDR1 and CDR2 sequences are SNHLY and FYNNEI. The CDR3 spells CASSGTRKAEAFF. The CDR3 DNA reads TGTGCCAGCAGTGGCACGAGGAAGGCTGAAGCTTTCTTT. The entire variable domain, with the rest obtained from reference TRBV2 and TRBJ1-1, is as follows: EPEVTQTPSHQVTQMGQEVILRCVPISNHLYFYWYRQILGQKVEFLVSFYNNEISEKSEIFDDQFSVERPDGSNFTLKIRSTKLEDSAMYFCASSGTRKAEAFFGQGTRLTVV.

CDR3 DNA sequence: TGCAGCGGCGGTGGCGGCGAACGGGAGACCCAGTACTTC. Translated: CSGGGGERETQYF. The genes are TRBV29-1 and TRBJ2-5, with unresolved D. This CDR3 comprises 13 residues. V dropped 7 bases and J dropped 5 bases, with 17 bases sitting between them. CDR1 is SQVTM and CDR2 is ANQGSEA in the germline V gene.

The CDR3 sequence is CSANGETEAFF. The CDR3 DNA sequence: TGCAGCGCGAACGGGGAAACTGAAGCTTTCTTT. J is TRBJ1-1 and V is TRBV29-1; D unresolved. Trimming left V 7 bases short and J 5 bases short, with 11 bases between. From germline, CDR1 is SQVTM and CDR2 ANQGSEA. This CDR3 is 11 amino acids long.

CDR3 sequence: CASSVVGSGGAGEQFF. The CDR3 nucleotides read TGTGCCAGCAGCGTAGTAGGTAGCGGGGGGGCGGGTGAGCAGTTCTTC. V and J are TRBV9 and TRBJ2-1; 11 positions match TRBD2. The V gene's germline CDR1 is SGDLS and CDR2 YYNGEE. The CDR3 is 16 residues long. V lost 0 bases, J lost 9 bases, and 8 bases stayed unmatched.

The chain uses TRBV10-3 and TRBJ1-4, with no clear D. Germline values: CDR1 ENHRY, CDR2 SYGVKD. Between the trimmed V and J ends, which lost 3 bases and 8 bases, there was a span of 10 bases. The CDR3 covers 13 residues. The CDR3 nucleotides are TGTGCCATCAGTGATGGGCTCGGAGAAAAACTGTTTTTT. Translating gives CAISDGLGEKLFF.

The CDR3 region has the DNA TGCGCCAGCGTCCTAGCGGGGGTCTTCACCGGGGAGCTGTTTTTT. As protein: CASVLAGVFTGELFF. The chain carries TRBV5-1 and TRBJ2-2; 10 bases are shared with TRBD2. CDR1 is SGHRS, CDR2 YFSETQ, per germline. Trimming cost V 7 bases and J 4 bases; bases outside gene matches: 7. The CDR3 extends over 15 amino acids.

The rearrangement joins TRBV2 to TRBJ2-1; the match to TRBD2 covers 14 bases. Germline V gene data show CDR1 as SNHLY and CDR2 as FYNNEI. The CDR3 is 16 residues long. V lost 5 bases to trimming and J lost 4 bases; unmatched junction nucleotides: 4. The CDR3 protein is CASSLTSGGVYNEQFF. Here the CDR3 DNA reads TGTGCCAGCAGTTTGACTAGCGGGGGGGTTTACAATGAGCAGTTCTTC. The variable domain in full, with the rest retrieved from reference TRBV2 and TRBJ2-1, is EPEVTQTPSHQVTQMGQEVILRCVPISNHLYFYWYRQILGQKVEFLVSFYNNEISEKSEIFDDQFSVERPDGSNFTLKIRSTKLEDSAMYFCASSLTSGGVYNEQFFGPGTRLTVL.

The chain uses TRBV5-1 and TRBJ2-3; D might be TRBD2 (5 bases). Trimming shortened V by 2 bases and J by 6 bases, and 10 bases separated the two germline ends. Germline V gene data show CDR1 as SGHRS and CDR2 as YFSETQ. This CDR3 contains 13 residues. Here the CDR3 DNA reads TGCGCCAGCAGCTTCGGGGAGCTGGATACGCAGTATTTT. It codes for CASSFGELDTQYF.